This T cell receptor (beta chain) was recovered during a study of blood T cell repertoires in COVID-19. At the level of the study: Sources were T cells, B-cell-depleted T cells, or PBMCs; the material itself was cDNA or gDNA.

Germline assignment: CDR1 MNHEY and CDR2 SVGAGI. This CDR3 region has 13 residues. Trimming cost V 4 bases and J 10 bases, with 15 bases left between them. In the study's own analysis: Reference gene primers were amplified, and this amplification served to estimate nucleated cell counts. TCRdb's table, derived via immunoSEQ multiplex PCR, lists solely in-frame clones and lacks some. That table furnishes V, J and clone size, whereas the DNA furnished D and trimming. The table shows about 170,000 clones, with 85% to 90% occurring only once. V usage is TRBV6-5 and J usage is TRBJ2-3; TRBD1 might be the D (5 bases). This TCR came from a man in his sixties with COVID-19, enrolled during active disease. Sequenced input: peripheral blood. The CDR3 region has the DNA TGTGCCAGCAGTTCACCAAAGACAGTGGCGCAGTATTTT. Translation gives CASSSPKTVAQYF.